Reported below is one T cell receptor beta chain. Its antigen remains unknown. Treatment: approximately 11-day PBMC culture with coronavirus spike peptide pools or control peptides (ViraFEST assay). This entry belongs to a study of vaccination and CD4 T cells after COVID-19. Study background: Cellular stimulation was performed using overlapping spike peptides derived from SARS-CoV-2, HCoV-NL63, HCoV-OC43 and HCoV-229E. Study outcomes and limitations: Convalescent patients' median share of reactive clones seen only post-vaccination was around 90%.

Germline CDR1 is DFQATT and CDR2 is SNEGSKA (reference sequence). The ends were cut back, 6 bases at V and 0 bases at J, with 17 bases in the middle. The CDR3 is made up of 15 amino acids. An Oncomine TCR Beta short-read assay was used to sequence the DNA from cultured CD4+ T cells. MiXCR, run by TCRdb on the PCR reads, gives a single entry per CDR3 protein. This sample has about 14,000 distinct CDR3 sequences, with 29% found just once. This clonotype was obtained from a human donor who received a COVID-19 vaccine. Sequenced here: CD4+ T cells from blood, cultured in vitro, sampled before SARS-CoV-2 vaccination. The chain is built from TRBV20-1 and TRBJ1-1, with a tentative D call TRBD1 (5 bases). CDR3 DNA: TGCAGTGCCATGGCCCGGACACGCATGAACACTGAAGCTTTCTTT. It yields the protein CSAMARTRMNTEAFF.